This record concerns one T cell receptor (beta chain) sequence. The antigen remains unidentified. Sequencing was performed with immunoSEQ multiplex PCR; in TCRdb, only in-frame clones are kept and a portion is missing. The sample consists of about 5,000 clones, about 82% of them appearing once. This sample is drawn from a study of immune evolution from preneoplasia to lung adenocarcinoma. Across the study: HLA loss of heterozygosity: 6% to 7.5% AIS, about 15% MIA, roughly 35% ADC, none AAH. Overall study results and limits: Later-stage lesions appeared to have more T cells, more diversity, less clonality. Top clone share appeared to fall from AAH through AIS, MIA, adenocarcinoma. Compared with EGFR-mutant or double wild-type lesions, KRAS-mutant nodules were more clonal.

Germline assignment: CDR1 SGHNT and CDR2 YENEEA. The CDR3 has 15 amino acids. V lost 2 bases to trimming and J lost 6 bases; unmatched junction nucleotides: 7. Sequencing was done on a sample of FFPE lung adenocarcinoma in situ tissue. The clonotype originates from a person aged 65-85 years with lung adenocarcinoma. V and J are TRBV11-3 and TRBJ2-1, with TRBD1 matching over 7 bases. CDR3 in DNA: TGTGCCAGCAGCTTACAGGGGGACACGGTCAATGAGCAGTTCTTC. Its protein product is CASSLQGDTVNEQFF. The full variable domain, completed using reference TRBV11-3 and TRBJ2-1, is EAGVVQSPRYKIIEKKQPVAFWCNPISGHNTLYWYLQNLGQGPELLIRYENEEAVDDSQLPKDRFSAERLKGVDSTLKIQPAELGDSAVYLCASSLQGDTVNEQFFGPGTRLTVL.